This T cell receptor (beta chain) was observed in a study of cytomegalovirus exposure and HLA in healthy donors. Study conclusions and caveats: A list of 150 or so TCR beta chains associated with cytomegalovirus was given. There were some public TCRs occurring in many donors, but most TCR sequences were rare. The classifier, whose performance was assessed in both the original and validation cohorts, reportedly diagnosed cytomegalovirus status with high specificity and sensitivity.

The length of the CDR3 is 14 residues. V shed 2 bases and J 2 bases; nucleotides not matched to a gene: 4. Germline V gene data show CDR1 as SGHRS and CDR2 as YFSETQ. Libraries were prepared by immunoSEQ multiplex PCR; TCRdb keeps only in-frame clonotypes and omits some of them. Of 65,000 to 75,000 clones listed, approximately 95% are singletons. Points on this clone: Antigen unknown.

V and J are TRBV5-1 and TRBJ2-7; TRBD2 aligns across 7 bases. Source material: PBMCs. The receptor was isolated from a man between 18 and 29 years old in good health and CMV-seropositive. CDR3 in amino acids: CASSLSGTTYEQYF. The CDR3 bases are TGCGCCAGCAGCTTATCAGGGACTACCTACGAGCAGTACTTC. Complete variable domain (other parts from reference TRBV5-1 and TRBJ2-7): KAGVTQTPRYLIKTRGQQVTLSCSPISGHRSVSWYQQTPGQGLQFLFEYFSETQRNKGNFPGRFSGRQFSNSRSEMNVSTLELGDSALYLCASSLSGTTYEQYFGPGTRLTVT.